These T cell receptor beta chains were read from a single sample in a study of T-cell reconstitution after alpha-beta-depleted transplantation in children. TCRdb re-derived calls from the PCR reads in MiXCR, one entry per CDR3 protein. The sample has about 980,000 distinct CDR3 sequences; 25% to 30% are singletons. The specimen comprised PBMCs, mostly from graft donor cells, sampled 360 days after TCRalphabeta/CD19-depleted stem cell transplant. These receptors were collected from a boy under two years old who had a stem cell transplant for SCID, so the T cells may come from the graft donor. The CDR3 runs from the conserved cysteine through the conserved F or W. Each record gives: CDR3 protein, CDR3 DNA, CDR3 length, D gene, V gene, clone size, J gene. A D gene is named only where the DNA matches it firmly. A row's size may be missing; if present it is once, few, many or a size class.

CASSQQQGGYEQYF,TGCGCCAGCAGCCAACAACAAGGCGGGTACGAGCAGTACTTC,14,.,TRBV4-1,.,TRBJ2-7
CASSLSTGGTVMSSYNEQFF,TGCGCCAGCAGCTTGTCGACAGGGGGCACTGTCATGAGCTCCTACAATGAGCAGTTCTTC,20,TRBD1,TRBV5-1,.,TRBJ2-1
CSLAGLRDNEQFF,TGCAGTCTAGCGGGGCTAAGGGACAATGAGCAGTTCTTC,13,TRBD2,TRBV20-1,few,TRBJ2-1
CASSSWVPGQGRPNEQFF,TGTGCCAGCAGTTCTTGGGTACCGGGACAGGGACGCCCCAATGAGCAGTTCTTC,18,TRBD1,TRBV12-3/TRBV12-4,.,TRBJ2-1
CASRGGGTYEQYF,TGTGCCAGCAGGGGAGGGGGGACCTACGAGCAGTACTTC,13,.,TRBV6-1,.,TRBJ2-7
CASSQVMGQGYSPLHF,TGCGCCAGCAGCCAAGTGATGGGACAGGGTTATTCACCCCTCCACTTT,16,TRBD1,TRBV4-3,.,TRBJ1-6
CASRGQSTDTQYF,TGTGCCAGCAGAGGACAGAGCACAGATACGCAGTATTTT,13,.,TRBV2,few,TRBJ2-3
CASSLTGLGVLTF,TGTGCCAGCAGCTTAACAGGGTTGGGGGTCCTGACTTTC,13,.,TRBV7-6,.,TRBJ2-6
CASRADRTGKYNEQFF,TGTGCCAGCAGGGCTGATCGGACAGGGAAATACAATGAGCAGTTCTTC,16,TRBD1,TRBV5-7,.,TRBJ2-1
CARGRRTFSNQPQHF,TGTGCCAGGGGAAGGCGGACGTTCAGCAATCAGCCCCAGCATTTT,15,.,TRBV6-2/TRBV6-3,.,TRBJ1-5
CASSLVRDHIGGWPVENEQFF,TGTGCCAGCAGTTTAGTCCGGGATCATATTGGTGGTTGGCCAGTCGAGAATGAGCAGTTCTTC,21,.,TRBV12-3/TRBV12-4,.,TRBJ2-1
CASSPVSEQFF,TGTGCCAGCAGTCCAGTGAGTGAGCAGTTCTTC,11,.,TRBV2,few,TRBJ2-1
CSAQRQDTGELFF,TGCAGTGCTCAAAGACAGGACACCGGGGAGCTGTTTTTT,13,.,TRBV20-1,.,TRBJ2-2
CASRTGNHEQYF,TGCGCCAGCAGGACTGGGAACCACGAGCAGTACTTC,12,.,TRBV5-1,few,TRBJ2-7
CASSSQGAVGNQPQHF,TGTGCCAGCAGTTCACAGGGCGCCGTGGGCAATCAGCCCCAGCATTTT,16,.,TRBV6-2/TRBV6-3,.,TRBJ1-5
CASSYPKGGGGNEQFF,TGTGCCAGCAGTTACCCAAAAGGGGGAGGTGGAAATGAGCAGTTCTTC,16,.,TRBV6-6,.,TRBJ2-1
CASSPLRPTEAFF,TGTGCCAGCAGCCCCCTGAGGCCCACTGAAGCTTTCTTT,13,.,TRBV7-9,.,TRBJ1-1
CASTRGGGAGYEQYF,TGTGCCAGCACCCGAGGAGGGGGGGCCGGCTACGAGCAGTACTTC,15,.,TRBV7-2,.,TRBJ2-7
CASSEPGGETQYF,TGTGCCAGCAGCGAACCAGGGGGAGAGACCCAGTACTTC,13,TRBD1,TRBV14,few,TRBJ2-5
CAWSVPEKPEQYF,TGTGCCTGGAGTGTACCGGAGAAGCCCGAGCAGTACTTC,13,.,TRBV30,.,TRBJ2-7
CAVRRLEERTLTDTQYF,TGTGCCGTAAGGAGGTTGGAGGAGCGGACGCTCACAGATACGCAGTATTTT,17,.,TRBV10-3,.,TRBJ2-3